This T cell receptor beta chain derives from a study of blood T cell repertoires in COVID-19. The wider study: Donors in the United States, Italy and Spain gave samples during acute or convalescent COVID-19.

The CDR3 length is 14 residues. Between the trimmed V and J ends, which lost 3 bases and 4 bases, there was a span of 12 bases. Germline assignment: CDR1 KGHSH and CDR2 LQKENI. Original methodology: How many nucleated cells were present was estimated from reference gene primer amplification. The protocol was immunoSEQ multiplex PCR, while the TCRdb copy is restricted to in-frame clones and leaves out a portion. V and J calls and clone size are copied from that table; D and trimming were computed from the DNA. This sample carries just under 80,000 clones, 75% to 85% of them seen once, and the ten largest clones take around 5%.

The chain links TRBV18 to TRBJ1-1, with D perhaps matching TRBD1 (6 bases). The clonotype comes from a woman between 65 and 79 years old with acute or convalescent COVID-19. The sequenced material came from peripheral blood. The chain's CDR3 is CASSPETGSTEAFF. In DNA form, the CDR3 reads TGTGCCAGCTCACCCGAGACAGGAAGCACTGAAGCTTTCTTT.